This TCR beta chain emerged from a study of CD4 and CD8 cells across lung adenocarcinoma regions. The patients had localized lung adenocarcinoma, a non-small cell subtype. MiXCR, applied by TCRdb to the PCR reads, yields one record per CDR3 protein. The repertoire holds roughly 3,900 distinct CDR3 sequences, with 60% to 75% as singletons. With 0 bases clipped from V and 3 bases from J, the junction kept 10 bases outside the gene matches. CDR3 size: 18 residues. The germline CDR1 and CDR2 sequences are MNHEY and SVGAGI. The V and J genes are TRBV6-5 and TRBJ2-5; 10 nucleotides agree with TRBD2. Sequencing input: CD4+ T cells from the center of a lung tumor. The clonotype was recovered from a male donor with lung adenocarcinoma. The CD4 and CD8 labels of this study may be unreliable. CDR3 nucleotides: TGTGCCAGCAGTTACTCACCTAGCGGGGGATCAGGGGAAGAGACCCAGTACTTC. Encoded protein: CASSYSPSGGSGEETQYF.